Listed here are 29 T cell receptor beta chains from one sample, sequenced in a study of blood T cells in healthy people across ages. Through a sample-barcoded 5' primer and a J-beta primer mix, a second PCR was run for roughly 7 to 11 cycles. TCRdb reanalysed the 5' RACE reads using MiXCR and keeps one entry per CDR3 protein. This sample has over a million distinct CDR3 sequences, with 45% found just once. The sequenced sample consisted of blood. These receptor sequences come from an older woman in good health.

This clonotype has only a few counts. This rearrangement joins TRBV10-1 to TRBJ2-7, with D perhaps being TRBD1 or TRBD2 (5 bases each). V lost 0 bases to trimming and J lost 1 base, with 10 bases between them. Germline values: CDR1 WNHNN, CDR2 SYGVQD (reference sequence). The CDR3 consists of 15 residues. CDR3: CASSESGTGSYEQYF. The CDR3 region has the DNA TGCGCCAGCAGTGAGTCGGGGACGGGGTCCTACGAGCAGTACTTC.

The rearrangement joins TRBV11-1 to TRBJ2-1; TRBD2 matches 7 bases. Germline loops: CDR1 SGHAT, CDR2 FQDESV (reference sequence). J gave up 0 bases and V 2 bases, and 4 bases lay outside the gene matches. CDR3 length: 16 residues. The CDR3 coding sequence is TGTGCCAGCAGCTTACGCGGGAGTAGCTCCTACAATGAGCAGTTCTTC. Its translation: CASSLRGSSSYNEQFF.

The rearrangement uses TRBV5-5 and TRBJ2-3; 9 bases are shared with TRBD1. The CDR3 consists of 16 residues. With V trimmed by 1 base and J by 3 bases, 6 bases remained unmatched. Germline-derived CDR1 and CDR2 are SGHKS and YYEKEE (reference sequence). CDR3 amino acids: CASSLWGQGGTDTQYF. Written as DNA, the CDR3 is TGTGCCAGCAGCTTGTGGGGACAGGGAGGGACAGATACGCAGTATTTT.

This clonotype was observed at least ten times. CDR3 sequence (DNA): TGTGCCAGCAGCCAAGACGATGGGGCAGATACGCAGTATTTT. Translating it yields CASSQDDGADTQYF. The V call is TRBV3-1, the J call TRBJ2-3; D is unresolved. CDR3 length: 14 amino acids. CDR1 is LGHDT and CDR2 is YNNKEL in the germline V gene (reference sequence). Trimming took 0 bases from V and 4 from J, leaving 8 bases between them.

The V call is TRBV27, the J call TRBJ2-3, with 12 positions matching TRBD2. Per the germline V gene, CDR1 is MNHEY and CDR2 is SMNVEV (reference sequence). J lost 0 bases, V lost 4 bases, and 2 bases had no gene match. The CDR3 consists of 16 residues. The CDR3 spells CASSWTSGISTDTQYF. The CDR3 DNA sequence: TGTGCCAGCAGTTGGACTAGCGGGATTAGCACAGATACGCAGTATTTT.

V gene TRBV7-6 combines with J gene TRBJ2-3; the match to TRBD2 covers 11 bases. The CDR3 sequence is 16 residues long. The V gene end was trimmed by 5 bases and the J gene end by 5 bases; junction bases not matched to a gene: 9. The germline V gene encodes CDR1 SGHVS and CDR2 FNYEAQ. The chain's CDR3 is CASSRIAGGPGDTQYF. In nucleotides, the CDR3 is TGTGCCAGCAGCAGAATAGCGGGAGGGCCAGGAGATACGCAGTATTTT.

This clonotype was seen only a few times. The CDR3 nucleotides read TGCAGCGTTTCCGGGACAGCGGCATACAATGAGCAGTTCTTC. Translation: CSVSGTAAYNEQFF. The chain uses TRBV29-1 and TRBJ2-1; 7 positions agree with TRBD1. Germline-derived CDR1 and CDR2 are SQVTM and ANQGSEA. The ends lost 5 bases at V and 4 bases at J; junction bases unmatched: 8. The CDR3 runs to 14 residues.

The chain combines TRBV6-5 with TRBJ1-4; D gene unclear. The germline V gene encodes CDR1 MNHEY and CDR2 SVGAGI. Trimming shortened V by 8 bases and J by 8 bases, and 18 bases separated the two germline ends. This CDR3 has 14 amino acids. The CDR3 nucleotides read TGTGCCAGCCGACCGGGCCGTTATGAAGAAAAACTGTTTTTT. Protein: CASRPGRYEEKLFF.

The rearrangement uses TRBV5-1 and TRBJ2-1, with D hard to call. The J call may be in error: the DNA end matches TRBJ2-7 better. Germline CDR1 and CDR2: SGHRS and YFSETQ. The length of the CDR3 is 15 residues. CDR3 in amino acids: CASSLEETTYNEQYF. The CDR3 DNA sequence: TGCGCCAGCAGCTTGGAGGAAACTACCTACAATGAGCAGTACTTC.

This clonotype was observed a single time. At one end, the junction sequence differs from germline, possibly due to a read error. The rearrangement uses TRBV18 and TRBJ2-7; 8 nucleotides agree with TRBD1. The assigned J gene may be wrong: the sequence end matches TRBJ2-5 better. The V gene's germline CDR1 is KGHSH and CDR2 LQKENI. This CDR3 has 15 amino acids. CDR3 sequence reads: CAGSLDRVDQETQYF. DNA for the CDR3: TGTGCCGGCTCATTGGACAGGGTGGATCAAGAGACCCAGTACTTC.

This chain uses TRBV6-5 with TRBJ2-7; D gene ambiguous. The DNA end is a closer match to TRBJ2-5, so the J assignment may be wrong. This CDR3 has 14 residues. The V gene's germline CDR1 is MNHEY and CDR2 SVGAGI. The DNA for the CDR3 is TGTGCCAGCAGTTACGAGCGAGGAGAAGAGACCCAGTACTTC. Encoded protein: CASSYERGEETQYF.

As concerns this clonotype: A much larger clone is a single base away; this may be a read error. The chain carries TRBV27 and TRBJ2-4; D is uncertain. TRBJ2-7 matches the DNA end more closely, so the J call is doubtful. This CDR3 has 14 residues. The germline gives CDR1 MNHEY, CDR2 SMNVEV (reference sequence). This CDR3 is CASSVKGFSYEQYF. The CDR3, as DNA: TGTGCCAGCAGTGTAAAAGGCTTCTCCTACGAGCAGTACTTC.

This clonotype was detected only a few times. The chain has TRBV5-1 and TRBJ1-5; TRBD1 is a possible D gene (6 bases). V lost 0 bases and J 5 bases, leaving 9 bases between the germline ends. CDR1 and CDR2 from the germline V gene are SGHRS and YFSETQ. CDR3 length equals 14 residues. The CDR3 sequence: CASSLAGADQPQHF. DNA for the CDR3: TGCGCCAGCAGCTTGGCAGGGGCTGATCAGCCCCAGCATTTT. Full variable domain (outside the CDR3, taken from reference TRBV5-1 and TRBJ1-5): KAGVTQTPRYLIKTRGQQVTLSCSPISGHRSVSWYQQTPGQGLQFLFEYFSETQRNKGNFPGRFSGRQFSNSRSEMNVSTLELGDSALYLCASSLAGADQPQHFGDGTRLSIL.

To note about this clonotype: A read error may explain this, as a much larger clone is one base away. This chain uses TRBV20-1 with TRBJ1-1; 9 bases match TRBD1. The V segment lost 4 bases and the J segment 4 bases; nucleotides outside the gene matches: 19. Germline V gene sequence: CDR1 DFQATT, CDR2 SNEGSKA (reference sequence). This CDR3 has 18 residues. The CDR3, as DNA: TGCAGTGCTAAAGATCGGCGGGACAGGGTGGGCCTAAGCACTGAAGCTTTCTTT. It translates to CSAKDRRDRVGLSTEAFF.

The chain employs TRBV7-9 and TRBJ2-5; maybe TRBD2 (6 bases). The germline V gene has CDR1 SEHNR and CDR2 FQNEAQ (reference sequence). Trimming left V 4 bases short and J 4 bases short, with 10 bases between. The CDR3 has 13 residues. The CDR3 DNA sequence: TGTGCCAGCAGCTCGGAGGGGTCAGAGACCCAGTACTTC. It specifies CASSSEGSETQYF.

This clonotype was found a few times. The chain employs TRBV5-6 and TRBJ1-1; TRBD1 matches 10 bases. The CDR3 contains 17 residues. J was trimmed by 4 bases and V by 4 bases; bases with no gene match: 13. The germline gives CDR1 SGHDT, CDR2 YYEEEE. The CDR3: CASSLRWRDRGSTEAFF. The CDR3 DNA sequence: TGTGCCAGCAGCCTGCGTTGGAGGGACAGGGGCAGCACTGAAGCTTTCTTT.

The rearrangement joins TRBV20-1 to TRBJ2-4; 9 positions match TRBD1. The V gene end was trimmed by 7 bases and the J gene end by 13 bases; junction bases not matched to a gene: 8. CDR1 DFQATT and CDR2 SNEGSKA come from the germline V gene (reference sequence). CDR3 size: 11 residues. The chain's CDR3 is CSGTGGSEQYF. CDR3 nucleotides: TGCAGTGGAACAGGGGGCTCGGAGCAGTACTTC.

This clonotype occurred a few times. The CDR3 DNA reads TGCGCCAGCAGCCCGACAGGGTCCGACTATGGCTACACCTTC. It translates to CASSPTGSDYGYTF. This chain connects TRBV5-1 to TRBJ1-2, with TRBD1 identical over 7 bases. CDR3 size: 14 residues. V shed 4 bases, J shed 3 bases, and the junction held 6 bases outside the gene matches. Germline assignment: CDR1 SGHRS and CDR2 YFSETQ.

This clonotype was detected only a few times. The V gene is TRBV20-1, the J gene TRBJ2-3, with 10 bases fitting TRBD2. CDR1 is DFQATT, CDR2 SNEGSKA, per germline (reference sequence). Trimming cost V 3 bases and J 0 bases; bases outside gene matches: 15. The CDR3 is 19 residues long. The CDR3 nucleotides are TGCAGTGCTAGTGGGGTTATACTAGCGGGACGACTTAGCACAGATACGCAGTATTTT. It specifies CSASGVILAGRLSTDTQYF.

The chain carries TRBV28 and TRBJ2-7, with D unclear. Germline loops: CDR1 MDHEN, CDR2 SYDVKM. Trimming stripped 4 bases from V and 5 bases from J, with 15 bases between. The CDR3 loop spans 14 amino acids. The CDR3 is CASSWVSGGDEQYF. CDR3 DNA sequence: TGTGCCAGCAGTTGGGTCTCGGGTGGGGACGAGCAGTACTTC.

This chain joins TRBV4-1 and TRBJ2-2; D is unresolved. Germline loops: CDR1 MGHRA, CDR2 YSYEKL. The CDR3 runs 12 residues. V lost 6 bases and J lost 6, with 8 bases in between. CDR3 amino acids: CASRHRSGELFF. The CDR3 DNA reads TGCGCCAGCAGGCACCGTTCCGGGGAGCTGTTTTTT.

V gene TRBV9 combines with J gene TRBJ2-3, with D perhaps TRBD2 (7 bases). V was pared by 6 bases and J by 4 bases, with 18 bases between. This CDR3 region has 15 residues. Germline assignment: CDR1 SGDLS and CDR2 YYNGEE. The CDR3 DNA sequence: TGTGCCAGCAACGTTCTCGGGGGGCCTTCAGATACGCAGTATTTT. Protein product: CASNVLGGPSDTQYF.

This clonotype was detected only a few times. The chain employs TRBV2 and TRBJ2-3; TRBD2 matches 8 bases. Per the germline V gene, CDR1 is SNHLY and CDR2 is FYNNEI. The CDR3 loop spans 14 amino acids. With 7 bases clipped from V and 5 bases from J, the junction kept 8 bases outside the gene matches. The CDR3 sequence: CASMWGLVVDTQYF. Here the CDR3 DNA reads TGTGCCAGCATGTGGGGACTAGTGGTAGATACGCAGTATTTT.

This clonotype was seen more than once but under ten times. The chain recombines TRBV6-5 with TRBJ1-5; possibly TRBD1 for D (5 bases). CDR1 and CDR2 from the germline V gene are MNHEY and SVGAGI. The length of the CDR3 is 14 residues. Trimming shortened V by 6 bases and J by 4 bases, and 13 bases separated the two germline ends. CDR3 residues: CASRKGTENQPQHF. DNA for the CDR3: TGTGCCAGCAGAAAGGGGACGGAGAATCAGCCCCAGCATTTT.

V gene TRBV6-6 combines with J gene TRBJ2-1; TRBD1 might be the D (6 bases). The V end lost 5 bases, the J end lost 6 bases, and 17 bases lay between the germline ends. Germline V CDR1 and CDR2: MNHNY, SVGAGI (reference sequence). The CDR3 is made up of 15 amino acids. The DNA for the CDR3 is TGTGCCAGCAGTACAACAGGGACGGGTGGCAATGAGCAGTTCTTC. Its translation is CASSTTGTGGNEQFF.

This chain connects TRBV7-9 to TRBJ2-4; a possible D gene is TRBD2 (5 bases). Trimming pared 3 bases from V and 13 bases from J, leaving 19 bases between. The CDR3 is 14 residues long. Germline assignment: CDR1 SEHNR and CDR2 FQNEAQ (reference sequence). The CDR3 sequence: CASSFGRAGIEQYF. CDR3 in DNA: TGTGCCAGCAGCTTCGGGCGGGCTGGGATAGAGCAGTACTTC.

The chain employs TRBV9 and TRBJ2-5; no firm D call. Trimming cost V 1 base and J 2 bases, with 12 bases left between them. Germline-derived CDR1 and CDR2 are SGDLS and YYNGEE. The CDR3 runs 15 residues. The CDR3 spells CASSVFARSQETQYF. CDR3 DNA: TGTGCCAGCAGCGTATTTGCCAGATCTCAAGAGACCCAGTACTTC.

The genes are TRBV6-1 and TRBJ2-5, with 9 bases identical to TRBD2. This CDR3 has 14 amino acids. Germline lookup yields CDR1 MNHNS and CDR2 SASEGT. V was pared by 6 bases and J by 3 bases, with 5 bases of the junction left unmatched. CDR3 sequence (DNA): TGTGCCAGCAGGAGCCTAGCGGGGAAAGAGACCCAGTACTTC. It encodes CASRSLAGKETQYF.

This sequence joins TRBV6-1 and TRBJ2-1; D is unresolved. The germline V and J ends were trimmed by 1 base and 10 bases, with 11 bases remaining between them. Germline V gene sequence: CDR1 MNHNS, CDR2 SASEGT. The CDR3 is 13 amino acids. CDR3 nucleotide sequence: TGTGCCAGCAGTGAAGGGCGAGATCAAGAGCAGTTCTTC. Translation: CASSEGRDQEQFF.